This entry concerns a single T cell receptor beta chain. Either two negative PCRs, clearance, or symptom resolution qualified Cohort 3 donors as recovered. In the original analysis: Quantification of nucleated cells was approximated via reference gene primer amplification. Produced via immunoSEQ multiplex PCR; TCRdb's table is partial and in-frame only. V, J and clone size derive from that table, while D and trimming were established from the DNA sequence. Seen here are under 200,000 clones, approximately 88% observed once, and the top ten hold approximately 13%. This entry belongs to a study of blood T cell repertoires in COVID-19. Study at large: COVID-19 samples from acute and convalescent phases originated in the United States, Italy and Spain.

Germline lookup yields CDR1 MNHEY and CDR2 SVGEGT. The V gene end was trimmed by 0 bases and the J gene end by 0 bases; junction bases not matched to a gene: 13. The length of the CDR3 is 21 residues. The rearrangement joins TRBV6-2 or TRBV6-3 to TRBJ2-4, with 11 bases that match TRBD2. The TCR sequence derives from a woman aged 55-69 years who had recovered from COVID-19. The sequencing sample was made of PBMCs or T cells enriched from blood (not recorded which). The CDR3 loop is CASSYSDPGTSGALAKNIQYF. CDR3 DNA: TGTGCCAGCAGTTACTCGGATCCCGGGACTAGCGGAGCCCTAGCCAAAAACATTCAGTACTTC.